Presented here are 31 T cell receptor beta chains from one specimen sequenced in a study of T-cell reconstitution after alpha-beta-depleted transplantation in children. A TCRbeta library incorporating unique molecular identifiers was prepared. TCRdb independently ran MiXCR on the PCR reads; one entry per CDR3 protein. The data contain 100,000 or so distinct CDR3 sequences, under 25% of them seen just once; the ten biggest clones take up around 21%. This specimen was PBMCs, taken before TCRalphabeta/CD19-depleted stem cell transplant. The receptors come from a boy aged 2 to 9 with acute lymphoblastic leukemia, due to receive a stem cell transplant.

This clonotype has a count of ten or more. V gene TRBV3-1 combines with J gene TRBJ2-1; no clear D. There are 15 residues in the CDR3. Trimming pared 2 bases from V and 6 bases from J, leaving 14 bases between. Germline V gene lookup returns CDR1 LGHDT and CDR2 YNNKEL (reference sequence). CDR3 residues: CASSQPLNGGNEQFF. The CDR3 DNA reads TGTGCCAGCAGCCAACCGCTAAACGGTGGCAATGAGCAGTTCTTC.

This clonotype was picked up many times. It is unclear where the CDR3 begins or ends on the DNA, so no DNA is shown, and the CDR3 is as TCRdb lists it. This chain uses TRBV5-1 with TRBJ2-7; the D call in the table, TRBD2, was not verified against the DNA. Counting both end residues, the CDR3 totals 15 amino acids. Germline V gene sequence: CDR1 SGHRS, CDR2 YFSETQ. The CDR3: CASSLVASGTRIRYF.

This clonotype occurred a few times. This rearrangement joins TRBV28 to TRBJ2-7; no firm D call. Germline assignment: CDR1 MDHEN and CDR2 SYDVKM. The CDR3 totals 13 residues. Trimming pared 9 bases from V and 0 bases from J, leaving 12 bases between. The CDR3: CASTLGFSYEQYF. For the CDR3, the DNA is TGTGCCAGTACCCTCGGGTTCTCCTACGAGCAGTACTTC.

V and J are TRBV5-6 and TRBJ2-3; unclear D gene. This CDR3 region has 13 residues. From germline, CDR1 is SGHDT and CDR2 YYEEEE. V lost 1 base to trimming and J lost 5 bases, with 8 bases between them. CDR3 loop: CASSLRELDTQYF. The CDR3 nucleotides read TGTGCCAGCAGCTTGCGTGAGCTAGATACGCAGTATTTT.

This clonotype was detected a few times. The V call is TRBV28, the J call TRBJ2-7, with 8 bases aligning to TRBD2. The CDR3 extends over 15 amino acids. Germline CDR1 and CDR2: MDHEN and SYDVKM. Trimming cost V 7 bases and J 0 bases; bases outside gene matches: 8. The CDR3 DNA reads as TGTGCCAGCACTCCTAGCGGGCGGAGCTCCTACGAGCAGTACTTC. Residues: CASTPSGRSSYEQYF. The entire variable domain, with the rest obtained from reference TRBV28 and TRBJ2-7, is as follows: DVKVTQSSRYLVKRTGEKVFLECVQDMDHENMFWYRQDPGLGLRLIYFSYDVKMKEKGDIPEGYSVSREKKERFSLILESASTNQTSMYLCASTPSGRSSYEQYFGPGTRLTVT.

The chain joins TRBV10-3 to TRBJ1-6; the D gene is possibly TRBD1 (5 bases). CDR3 length equals 16 residues. Germline CDR1 and CDR2: ENHRY and SYGVKD. Between the trimmed V and J ends, which lost 2 bases and 9 bases, there was a span of 17 bases. The CDR3 DNA is TGTGCCATCAGTGAGGGGATTTCTGGGGCGTTTTCACCCCTCCACTTT. As protein: CAISEGISGAFSPLHF.

This chain uses TRBV5-8 with TRBJ2-7; weak D call: TRBD2 (6 bases). CDR1 SGHTS and CDR2 YDEGEE come from the germline V gene. The CDR3 is 17 amino acids. The V end lost 7 bases, the J end lost 5 bases, and 28 bases lay between the germline ends. This CDR3 reads CASQGAVPGLPENEQYF. DNA for the CDR3: TGTGCCAGCCAGGGTGCGGTCCCGGGACTTCCAGAGAACGAGCAGTACTTC.

As DNA, the CDR3 is TGTGCCTGGAGCTCGAATCAGGGGTTATTAGGGAACACTGAAGCTTTCTTT. Protein product: CAWSSNQGLLGNTEAFF. This sequence joins TRBV30 and TRBJ1-1, with D perhaps TRBD1 (6 bases). Between the trimmed V and J ends, which lost 3 bases and 1 base, there was a span of 21 bases. This CDR3 is built from 17 residues. Germline CDR1 is GTSNPN and CDR2 is SVGIG (reference sequence).

This clonotype was counted many times. The CDR3 DNA follows: TGTGCCAGCGGGGAGTCTGGTTCCCCCTACGAGCAGTACTTC. Residues: CASGESGSPYEQYF. This sequence joins TRBV3-1 and TRBJ2-7; D might be TRBD2 (5 bases). In germline, CDR1 is LGHDT, CDR2 YNNKEL (reference sequence). The CDR3 contains 14 residues. The V end lost 8 bases, the J end lost 2 bases, and 16 bases lay between the germline ends.

The chain recombines TRBV19 with TRBJ2-1, with 9 bases that match TRBD2. V dropped 3 bases and J dropped 9; count of bases not matched to a gene: 6. The germline V gene encodes CDR1 LNHDA and CDR2 SQIVND (reference sequence). This CDR3 spans 14 amino acids. The CDR3 region has the DNA TGTGCCAGTAGTATTTTAGCGGGAGAGGGTGAGCAGTTCTTC. It is translated as CASSILAGEGEQFF.

The chain employs TRBV28 and TRBJ2-2, with TRBD2 matching over 8 bases. The germline CDR1 and CDR2 sequences are MDHEN and SYDVKM. This CDR3 is built from 15 residues. Trimming cost V 2 bases and J 5 bases; bases outside gene matches: 4. CDR3 in amino acids: CASSLTGRATGELFF. The DNA for the CDR3 is TGTGCCAGCAGTTTAACCGGGAGGGCGACCGGGGAGCTGTTTTTT.

This clonotype has only one observation. The chain employs TRBV19 and TRBJ2-7; tentative D call: TRBD1 (6 bases). Germline assignment: CDR1 LNHDA and CDR2 SQIVND (reference sequence). Trimming stripped 5 bases from V and 3 bases from J, with 17 bases between. CDR3 length: 15 residues. CDR3 sequence reads: CASSLAPKGDYEQYF. The CDR3 nucleotides are TGTGCCAGTAGTTTAGCCCCTAAGGGGGACTACGAGCAGTACTTC.

CDR3 loop: CASSLASGAGNEQFF. The DNA for the CDR3 is TGTGCCAGCAGCTTGGCCTCGGGAGCCGGAAATGAGCAGTTCTTC. This chain connects TRBV5-4 to TRBJ2-1; D may be TRBD2 (6 bases). Trimming stripped 0 bases from V and 7 bases from J, with 14 bases between. This CDR3 spans 15 amino acids. The V gene's germline CDR1 is SGHNT and CDR2 YYREEE (reference sequence).

This chain uses TRBV20-1 with TRBJ2-1; 7 bases match TRBD2. CDR1 and CDR2 (germline): DFQATT, SNEGSKA (reference sequence). J was trimmed by 4 bases and V by 3 bases; bases with no gene match: 6. The CDR3 totals 14 residues. The CDR3: CSASRTSTYNEQFF. As DNA, the CDR3 is TGCAGTGCTAGCAGGACTAGTACATACAATGAGCAGTTCTTC.

This clonotype was recorded at least ten times. The DNA of the CDR3 is TGCAGTGCTAGAGTGGGGGCTGGGTCCAATGAGCAGTTCTTC. Its protein is CSARVGAGSNEQFF. This chain connects TRBV20-1 to TRBJ2-1; tentatively, D is TRBD1 (6 bases). The CDR3 spans 14 residues. The V end was cut by 1 base, the J end by 6 bases, with 13 bases between. CDR1 is DFQATT, CDR2 SNEGSKA, per germline (reference sequence).

The chain uses TRBV6-1 and TRBJ2-7; 10 nucleotides line up with TRBD2. Germline V CDR1 and CDR2: MNHNS, SASEGT. Trimming removed 7 bases from V and 3 bases from J; junction bases left unmatched: 3. The CDR3 consists of 13 residues. For the CDR3, the DNA is TGTGCCAGCAAGCTAGCGGGGGACTACGAGCAGTACTTC. This translates into CASKLAGDYEQYF.

The V call is TRBV6-5, the J call TRBJ1-3, with TRBD1 identical over 7 bases. After removal of 0 bases from V and 4 bases from J, the junction contained 0 bases not matched to a gene. This CDR3 is 14 amino acids long. The V gene's germline CDR1 is MNHEY and CDR2 SVGAGI. The CDR3 loop is CASSYSGQGNTIYF. Written as DNA, the CDR3 is TGTGCCAGCAGTTACTCGGGACAGGGAAACACCATATATTTT.

The chain employs TRBV10-3 and TRBJ2-3; the match to TRBD2 covers 9 bases. This CDR3 is built from 15 residues. V was pared by 5 bases and J by 2 bases, with 5 bases of the junction left unmatched. In germline, CDR1 is ENHRY, CDR2 SYGVKD. Written as DNA, the CDR3 is TGTGCCATCAGTCCGGGACTAGCCCACACAGATACGCAGTATTTT. Protein: CAISPGLAHTDTQYF.

This clonotype was found a few times. The chain couples TRBV5-5 to TRBJ2-5; 7 nucleotides align to TRBD1. The CDR3 runs 14 residues. Trimming removed 0 bases from V and 1 base from J; junction bases left unmatched: 0. Germline-derived CDR1 and CDR2 are SGHKS and YYEKEE (reference sequence). The chain's CDR3 is CASSLAGGQETQYF. In DNA form, the CDR3 reads TGTGCCAGCAGCTTGGCAGGGGGCCAAGAGACCCAGTACTTC. The complete variable domain, with remaining parts taken from reference TRBV5-5 and TRBJ2-5, reads DAGVTQSPTHLIKTRGQQVTLRCSPISGHKSVSWYQQVLGQGPQFIFQYYEKEERGRGNFPDRFSARQFPNYSSELNVNALLLGDSALYLCASSLAGGQETQYFGPGTRLLVL.

This clonotype was seen only a few times. This chain links TRBV7-6 with TRBJ2-3, with TRBD2 matching 7 bases. Germline values: CDR1 SGHVS, CDR2 FNYEAQ. Trimming at V came to 4 bases and at J to 4 bases, leaving 8 bases not matched to a gene. The CDR3 totals 15 residues. The CDR3 sequence is CASSSGRTSADTQYF. CDR3 DNA sequence: TGTGCCAGCAGCTCTGGGCGGACTAGTGCAGATACGCAGTATTTT.

In this sample, this clonotype turned up a few times. One junction end does not reproduce the germline sequence, and a read error may be involved. V and J are TRBV29-1 and TRBJ2-1; D is unresolved. The CDR3 runs 13 residues. Germline V CDR1 and CDR2: SQVTM, ANQGSEA. The CDR3 DNA sequence: TGCAGCGTTTCCCGTCCCTCCTCCAATGAGCAGTTCTTC. Translated, it gives CSVSRPSSNEQFF.

The chain couples TRBV27 to TRBJ2-7, with a weak D call TRBD2 (5 bases). The length of the CDR3 is 15 residues. Trimming removed 5 bases from V and 0 bases from J, with 14 bases in between. Looked up from germline, CDR1 is MNHEY and CDR2 is SMNVEV (reference sequence). The CDR3 coding sequence is TGTGCCAGCAGTCCTCACGGGGATAGCTCCTACGAGCAGTACTTC. Translating gives CASSPHGDSSYEQYF.

V usage is TRBV5-1 and J usage is TRBJ1-6; D gene uncertain. CDR1 is SGHRS and CDR2 is YFSETQ in the germline V gene. CDR3 length: 16 amino acids. The V end was cut by 4 bases, the J end by 13 bases, with 24 bases between. The CDR3 coding sequence is TGCGCCAGCAGCCCCCCATTGGACGGTGGGGTTCTGCCCCTCCACTTT. Amino acids: CASSPPLDGGVLPLHF.

This clonotype was detected only a few times. The chain is built from TRBV20-1 and TRBJ2-3, with 9 bases matching TRBD1. This CDR3 comprises 14 residues. Germline lookup yields CDR1 DFQATT and CDR2 SNEGSKA (reference sequence). V lost 3 bases, J lost 4 bases, and 5 bases stayed unmatched. The CDR3 loop reads CSASGTGMADTQYF. DNA of the CDR3: TGCAGTGCTAGTGGGACAGGGATGGCAGATACGCAGTATTTT.

The rearrangement joins TRBV5-1 to TRBJ1-6; no clear D. V shed 1 base and J shed 7 bases, with 9 bases lying between them. This CDR3 is 14 amino acids long. Germline V gene data show CDR1 as SGHRS and CDR2 as YFSETQ. For the CDR3, the DNA is TGCGCCAGCAGCTTGTGGGGTGGGAATTCACCCCTCCACTTT. As protein: CASSLWGGNSPLHF.

This clonotype was counted a few times. V gene TRBV7-2 combines with J gene TRBJ1-2, with D possibly matching TRBD1 (6 bases). Germline values: CDR1 SGHTA, CDR2 FQGNSA. Trimming left V 6 bases short and J 6 bases short, with 20 bases between. CDR3 size: 15 residues. This CDR3 is CASSFVGQGHNGYTF. The CDR3 nucleotides read TGTGCCAGCAGTTTTGTGGGGCAGGGGCATAATGGCTACACCTTC.

This clonotype was detected only a few times. The J gene is TRBJ2-1, the V gene TRBV6-2 or TRBV6-3; unclear D gene. The CDR3 has 14 residues. From germline, CDR1 is MNHEY and CDR2 SVGEGT. Trimming removed 5 bases from V and 4 bases from J, with 12 bases in between. CDR3 nucleotide sequence: TGTGCCAGCAGTAACTATTCAACGTACAATGAGCAGTTCTTC. Translating gives CASSNYSTYNEQFF.

The table lists this clonotype with a few counts. The V and J genes are TRBV5-1 and TRBJ2-1; possibly TRBD2 for D (6 bases). Trimming left V 2 bases short and J 5 bases short, with 17 bases between. CDR1 SGHRS and CDR2 YFSETQ come from the germline V gene. This CDR3 has 16 residues. The CDR3 coding sequence is TGCGCCAGCAGCTTTAGCGGAGGGGCTGCCCACAATGAGCAGTTCTTC. Residues: CASSFSGGAAHNEQFF.

The genes are TRBV5-1 and TRBJ1-5; 11 bases map to TRBD1. Per the germline V gene, CDR1 is SGHRS and CDR2 is YFSETQ. J gave up 2 bases and V 4 bases, and 14 bases lay outside the gene matches. The CDR3 extends over 19 amino acids. The CDR3 region has the DNA TGCGCCAGCAGCCTGAGACGGGACAGGGGGAGTTTAGGCAATCAGCCCCAGCATTTT. Its protein product is CASSLRRDRGSLGNQPQHF.

The chain uses TRBV27 and TRBJ1-1; a possible D gene is TRBD1 (6 bases). The V end lost 4 bases, the J end lost 3 bases, and 12 bases lay between the germline ends. This CDR3 contains 14 residues. CDR1 is MNHEY, CDR2 SMNVEV, per germline (reference sequence). CDR3 in amino acids: CASSSRDIHTEAFF. The DNA for the CDR3 is TGTGCCAGCAGTTCGCGGGACATCCACACTGAAGCTTTCTTT.

This clonotype was found a few times. CDR3: CATRQANVLTF. CDR3 nucleotides: TGTGCCACCCGCCAGGCCAACGTCCTGACTTTC. This rearrangement joins TRBV14 to TRBJ2-6; D unresolved. The germline V gene has CDR1 SGHDN and CDR2 FVKESK. Trimming shortened V by 10 bases and J by 6 bases, and 7 bases separated the two germline ends. The CDR3 has 11 residues.